These 7 T cell receptor beta chains came from one sample sequenced in a study of blood T cell repertoires in COVID-19. TCRdb's copy holds only in-frame clones and misses some; the assay was immunoSEQ multiplex PCR. Of roughly 50,000 clones listed, approximately 90% are singletons. Sequencing input: peripheral blood. Source of these receptors: a woman in her sixties with active COVID-19.

The chain links TRBV27 to TRBJ1-2; TRBD1 is a possible D gene (5 bases). Between the trimmed V and J ends, which lost 0 bases and 7 bases, there was a span of 12 bases. CDR1 and CDR2 from the germline V gene are MNHEY and SMNVEV (reference sequence). The CDR3 contains 14 residues. CDR3 protein: CASSLSGTIGGYTF. The CDR3 coding sequence is TGTGCCAGCAGTTTATCCGGGACTATAGGTGGCTACACCTTC.

The chain joins TRBV30 to TRBJ2-6; maybe TRBD1 (6 bases). The CDR3 is 15 amino acids. V was trimmed by 2 bases and J by 2 bases, leaving 10 bases between them. Per the germline V gene, CDR1 is GTSNPN and CDR2 is SVGIG (reference sequence). Here the CDR3 reads CAWSSQGPGANVLTF. The DNA of the CDR3 is TGTGCCTGGAGTTCACAGGGACCTGGGGCCAACGTCCTGACTTTC.

The chain joins TRBV5-1 to TRBJ2-3; D is unclear. There are 14 residues in the CDR3. Germline loops: CDR1 SGHRS, CDR2 YFSETQ. The V gene lost 0 bases and the J gene lost 0 bases, with 5 bases spanning the gap. The CDR3 DNA sequence: TGCGCCAGCAGCTTGGAACAGAGCACAGATACGCAGTATTTT. This sequence encodes CASSLEQSTDTQYF. Full variable domain (outside the CDR3, taken from reference TRBV5-1 and TRBJ2-3): KAGVTQTPRYLIKTRGQQVTLSCSPISGHRSVSWYQQTPGQGLQFLFEYFSETQRNKGNFPGRFSGRQFSNSRSEMNVSTLELGDSALYLCASSLEQSTDTQYFGPGTRLTVL.

The chain couples TRBV2 to TRBJ2-2, with D tentatively TRBD2 (6 bases). This CDR3 is 15 amino acids long. Trimming stripped 2 bases from V and 5 bases from J, with 12 bases between. Germline CDR1 reads SNHLY; CDR2 reads FYNNEI. As DNA, the CDR3 is TGTGCCAGCAGTGAAATGGTTGGGAGGACCGGGGAGCTGTTTTTT. It translates to CASSEMVGRTGELFF.

The gene calls are TRBV5-1 and TRBJ2-7; D may correspond to TRBD1 or TRBD2 (6 bases each). CDR3 length: 15 amino acids. Germline assignment: CDR1 SGHRS and CDR2 YFSETQ. V shed 4 bases and J shed 0 bases, with 14 bases lying between them. The CDR3 DNA follows: TGCGCCAGCAGCCTGGGGGGCTCTAACTCCTACGAGCAGTACTTC. Its translation: CASSLGGSNSYEQYF.

The V call is TRBV12-3 or TRBV12-4, the J call TRBJ2-7, with 8 positions matching TRBD1. This CDR3 spans 13 amino acids. Trimming took 8 bases from V and 4 from J; bases not matched to a gene: 7. The chain's CDR3 is CASRVQGAYEQYF. CDR3 sequence (DNA): TGTGCCAGCCGCGTGCAGGGGGCGTACGAGCAGTACTTC.

The V and J genes are TRBV3-1 (or the pseudogene TRBV3-2) and TRBJ1-1; D is ambiguous. The CDR3 is made up of 16 amino acids. Germline V gives CDR1 LGHDT, CDR2 YNNKEL (reference sequence). Trimming pared 6 bases from V and 1 base from J, leaving 18 bases between. The CDR3 DNA sequence: TGTGCCAGCAGTCCCCTTTTGACAACCCCGAACACTGAAGCTTTCTTT. It specifies CASSPLLTTPNTEAFF.